The sequence of this T cell receptor beta chain was determined in a study of T cell responses to AZD1222 COVID-19 vaccine. Analyses pooled second doses at about 4 or about 12 weeks. Method: immunoSEQ multiplex PCR; TCRdb's copy keeps in-frame clones and lacks some. This sample has some 180,000 clones; about 89% occur once, and the top ten carry 1.7%. Germline CDR1 is SGHRS and CDR2 is YFSETQ. V gave up 2 bases and J gave up 5 bases, with 16 bases separating them. The length of the CDR3 is 15 residues. The input for sequencing was peripheral blood, taken 28 days after the second AZD1222 dose. This TCR was recovered from an adult who received the AZD1222 COVID-19 vaccine. The J gene is TRBJ2-5, the V gene TRBV5-1; D is possibly TRBD2 (6 bases). The CDR3, as DNA: TGCGCCAGCAGCTTTCTTCTCCAGGGAGGCGAGACCCAGTACTTC. Protein sequence: CASSFLLQGGETQYF. The variable domain in full, with the rest retrieved from reference TRBV5-1 and TRBJ2-5, is KAGVTQTPRYLIKTRGQQVTLSCSPISGHRSVSWYQQTPGQGLQFLFEYFSETQRNKGNFPGRFSGRQFSNSRSEMNVSTLELGDSALYLCASSFLLQGGETQYFGPGTRLLVL.